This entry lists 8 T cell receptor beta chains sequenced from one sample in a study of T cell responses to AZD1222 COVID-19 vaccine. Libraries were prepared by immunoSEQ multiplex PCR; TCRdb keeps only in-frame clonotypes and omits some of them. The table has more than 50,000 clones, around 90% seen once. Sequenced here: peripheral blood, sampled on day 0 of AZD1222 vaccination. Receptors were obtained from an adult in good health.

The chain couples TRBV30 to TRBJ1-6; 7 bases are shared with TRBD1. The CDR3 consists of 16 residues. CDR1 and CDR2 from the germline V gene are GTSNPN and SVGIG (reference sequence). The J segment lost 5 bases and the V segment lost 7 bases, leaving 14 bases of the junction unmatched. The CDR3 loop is CASLRNPGTDNSPLHF. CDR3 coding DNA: TGTGCCTCCCTCCGAAACCCCGGGACAGATAATTCACCCCTCCACTTT.

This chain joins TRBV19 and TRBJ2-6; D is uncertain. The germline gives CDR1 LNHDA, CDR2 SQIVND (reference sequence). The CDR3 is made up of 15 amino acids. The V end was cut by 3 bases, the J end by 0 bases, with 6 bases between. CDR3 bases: TGTGCCAGTAGTATCACCTTCTCTGGGGCCAACGTCCTGACTTTC. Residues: CASSITFSGANVLTF.

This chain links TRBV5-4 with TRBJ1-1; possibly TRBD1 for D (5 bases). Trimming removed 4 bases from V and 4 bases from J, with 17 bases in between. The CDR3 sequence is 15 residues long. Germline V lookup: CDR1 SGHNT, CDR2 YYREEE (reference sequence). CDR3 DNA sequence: TGTGCCAGCAGCACCAAGAGGGGCGGGGGCACTGAAGCTTTCTTT. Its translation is CASSTKRGGGTEAFF.

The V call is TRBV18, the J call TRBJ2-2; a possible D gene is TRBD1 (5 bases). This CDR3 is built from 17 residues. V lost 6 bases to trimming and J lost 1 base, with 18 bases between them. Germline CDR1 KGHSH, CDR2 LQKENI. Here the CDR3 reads CASSRTSPRMNTGELFF. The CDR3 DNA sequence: TGTGCCAGCTCTCGGACAAGCCCTCGGATGAACACCGGGGAGCTGTTTTTT.

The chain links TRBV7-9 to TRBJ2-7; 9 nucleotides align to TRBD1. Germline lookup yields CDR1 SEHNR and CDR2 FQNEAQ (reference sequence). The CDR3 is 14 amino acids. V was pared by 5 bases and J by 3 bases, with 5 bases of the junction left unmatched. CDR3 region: CASSQMDRGYEQYF. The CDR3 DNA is TGTGCCAGCAGCCAAATGGACAGGGGCTACGAGCAGTACTTC.

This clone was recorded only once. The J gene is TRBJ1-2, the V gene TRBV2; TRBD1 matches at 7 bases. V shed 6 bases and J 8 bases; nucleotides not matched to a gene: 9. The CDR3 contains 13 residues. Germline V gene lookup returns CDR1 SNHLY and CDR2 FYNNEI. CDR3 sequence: CASSPLGGLGYTF. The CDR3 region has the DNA TGTGCCAGCAGCCCCCTAGGGGGCCTGGGCTACACCTTC. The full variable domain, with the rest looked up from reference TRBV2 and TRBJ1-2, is EPEVTQTPSHQVTQMGQEVILRCVPISNHLYFYWYRQILGQKVEFLVSFYNNEISEKSEIFDDQFSVERPDGSNFTLKIRSTKLEDSAMYFCASSPLGGLGYTFGSGTRLTVV.

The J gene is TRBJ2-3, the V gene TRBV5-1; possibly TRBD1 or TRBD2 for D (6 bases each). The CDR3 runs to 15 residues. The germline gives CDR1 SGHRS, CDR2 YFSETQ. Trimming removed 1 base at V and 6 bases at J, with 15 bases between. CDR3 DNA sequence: TGCGCCAGCAGCTTGACAGGAGGGGGTGGGGATACGCAGTATTTT. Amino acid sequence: CASSLTGGGGDTQYF.

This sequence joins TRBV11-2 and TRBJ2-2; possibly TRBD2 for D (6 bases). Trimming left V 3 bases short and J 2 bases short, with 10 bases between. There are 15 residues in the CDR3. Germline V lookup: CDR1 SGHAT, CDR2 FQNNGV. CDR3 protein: CASSFSGLNTGELFF. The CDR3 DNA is TGTGCCAGCAGCTTTAGCGGACTCAACACCGGGGAGCTGTTTTTT.